One sample yielded the 7 T cell receptor beta chains listed below, sequenced in a study of CD8 T cells in Susac syndrome. Random hexamers were used to reverse transcribe the RNA input (roughly 0.5 to 1 ug). TCRdb itself ran the immunoSEQ multiplex PCR reads through MiXCR, one entry per CDR3 protein. The sample includes just over 300,000 distinct CDR3 sequences, 90% to 95% of them seen just once. Sequenced: CD4+ T cells from PBMCs. The receptor set was obtained from a human donor with multiple sclerosis.

The chain recombines TRBV5-4 with TRBJ2-2; D possibly corresponds to TRBD1 (6 bases). This CDR3 region has 14 residues. Germline V CDR1 and CDR2: SGHNT, YYREEE (reference sequence). Trimming took off 4 bases at V and 7 bases at J, with 14 bases between the two ends. In DNA, the CDR3 is TGTGCCAGCAGCACCTCAGGGGTAGACGGGGAGCTGTTTTTT. This translates into CASSTSGVDGELFF.

The rearrangement joins TRBV18 to TRBJ2-1; D is uncertain. The CDR3 sequence is 12 residues long. Germline assignment: CDR1 KGHSH and CDR2 LQKENI. V was clipped by 3 bases and J by 10 bases, with 10 bases between them. CDR3: CASSPPVGEQFF. Written as DNA, the CDR3 is TGTGCCAGCTCACCTCCAGTGGGAGAGCAGTTCTTC.

V usage is TRBV5-1 and J usage is TRBJ2-3; no firm D call. V lost 2 bases to trimming and J lost 2 bases, with 9 bases between them. The CDR3 runs to 14 residues. Per the germline V gene, CDR1 is SGHRS and CDR2 is YFSETQ. CDR3 sequence: CASSFGRNTDTQYF. The CDR3 DNA reads TGCGCCAGCAGCTTTGGCCGTAACACAGATACGCAGTATTTT.

This sequence joins TRBV25-1 and TRBJ2-5, with 10 bases lining up with TRBD2. The ends lost 3 bases at V and 4 bases at J; junction bases unmatched: 5. This CDR3 has 15 residues. The germline CDR1 and CDR2 sequences are MGHDK and SYGVNS. CDR3: CASSELAGGAETQYF. CDR3 nucleotides: TGTGCCAGCAGTGAGTTAGCGGGAGGTGCAGAGACCCAGTACTTC.

The CDR3 DNA follows: TGTGCCACCTCCAGGGGACTTAACTCCTACAATGAGCAGTTCTTC. Amino acids: CATSRGLNSYNEQFF. This sequence joins TRBV27 and TRBJ2-1; either TRBD1 or TRBD2 may fit D (6 bases each). The CDR3 is 15 amino acids. Germline assignment: CDR1 MNHEY and CDR2 SMNVEV (reference sequence). V was shortened by 10 bases and J by 0 bases, with 16 bases between the two germline ends.

V gene TRBV12-3 or TRBV12-4 combines with J gene TRBJ1-1; D is ambiguous. Trimming cost V 3 bases and J 2 bases, with 16 bases left between them. CDR3 length: 16 residues. The CDR3 here is CASSFRVVQENTEAFF. CDR3 nucleotide sequence: TGTGCCAGCAGTTTTCGAGTCGTCCAGGAAAACACTGAAGCTTTCTTT.

This chain joins TRBV12-3 or TRBV12-4 and TRBJ1-1; no clear D. The CDR3 consists of 14 residues. V was cut by 5 bases and J by 0 bases, with 10 bases left in between. CDR3 region: CASSPQDMNTEAFF. The DNA for the CDR3 is TGTGCCAGCAGTCCGCAAGACATGAACACTGAAGCTTTCTTT.